This TCR beta chain was sequenced during a study of cytomegalovirus exposure and HLA in healthy donors. Study overall: Genotyping of some 400 donors showed that approximately 83% belonged to the Caucasian-associated ancestry cluster.

Germline CDR1 is SGHAT and CDR2 is FQNNGV. V lost 4 bases and J 7 bases, leaving 17 bases between the germline ends. The CDR3 runs to 14 residues. In nominal health when sampled, donors likely had unrecorded immune exposures nonetheless. On this clone: The target antigen is unknown.

Regarding the study as a whole: As a later analysis showed, several of the most significant clusters appeared to be linked to common viral pathogens.

PCR was performed using 60 Vbeta and 13 Jbeta primers. TCRdb's copy holds only in-frame clones and misses some; the assay was immunoSEQ multiplex PCR. Of approximately 150,000 clones listed, over 75% are singletons. This clonotype originated in a male donor in good health and CMV-seronegative. The chain links TRBV11-2 to TRBJ2-7; the D is unclear. Sequencing was carried out using PBMCs. The CDR3 region has the DNA TGTGCCAGCAGCTCCGGCCTGATAACGGAGGAGCAGTACTTC. It is translated as CASSSGLITEEQYF.